This entry lists 27 T cell receptor beta chains sequenced from one sample in a study of shared clonotypes between healthy human individuals. Clones were sequenced by immunoSEQ multiplex PCR, and TCRdb holds only the in-frame ones, with some missing. The sample contains 2 million to 2.5 million clones, more than 85% of which appear only once. The sequencing input was naive CD4+ T cells from PBMCs. Indicated subset: CD45RA+ positively selected. These receptors came from a man aged 18 to 29 in good health. Some clones in this sample may be carry-over from other donors' samples.

With regard to this clone: Distinct nucleotide sequences in the sample also encode this CDR3. The V and J genes are TRBV28 and TRBJ1-3; D is undetermined. There are 12 residues in the CDR3. The ends were cut back, 5 bases at V and 3 bases at J, with 5 bases in the middle. Germline lookup yields CDR1 MDHEN and CDR2 SYDVKM. CDR3 sequence: CASSTSGNTIYF. The CDR3 DNA follows: TGTGCCAGCAGTACCAGTGGAAACACCATATATTTT. The full variable domain, completed using reference TRBV28 and TRBJ1-3, is DVKVTQSSRYLVKRTGEKVFLECVQDMDHENMFWYRQDPGLGLRLIYFSYDVKMKEKGDIPEGYSVSREKKERFSLILESASTNQTSMYLCASSTSGNTIYFGEGSWLTVV.

The gene calls are TRBV5-1 and TRBJ1-5; 8 nucleotides agree with TRBD1. Germline V lookup: CDR1 SGHRS, CDR2 YFSETQ. The CDR3 consists of 15 residues. V dropped 4 bases and J dropped 0; count of bases not matched to a gene: 3. As DNA, the CDR3 is TGCGCCAGCAGCCGGACAGGGAATAGCAATCAGCCCCAGCATTTT. It codes for CASSRTGNSNQPQHF. Full variable domain (missing parts from reference TRBV5-1 and TRBJ1-5): KAGVTQTPRYLIKTRGQQVTLSCSPISGHRSVSWYQQTPGQGLQFLFEYFSETQRNKGNFPGRFSGRQFSNSRSEMNVSTLELGDSALYLCASSRTGNSNQPQHFGDGTRLSIL.

The V call is TRBV19, the J call TRBJ1-2, with TRBD1 matching over 9 bases. Losses at the gene ends were 4 bases for V and 4 bases for J; bases not matched to a gene: 7. CDR3 length: 15 amino acids. Looked up from germline, CDR1 is LNHDA and CDR2 is SQIVND (reference sequence). CDR3 sequence (DNA): TGTGCCAGTAGTAACCGGGACAGGGCCCCCTATGGCTACACCTTC. Translation gives CASSNRDRAPYGYTF.

The CDR3 sequence: CASSSRGSGTGTYSNQPQHF. The DNA for the CDR3 is TGTGCCAGCAGCTCGAGGGGGTCCGGGACAGGAACGTATAGCAATCAGCCCCAGCATTTT. The chain links TRBV5-5 to TRBJ1-5; TRBD1 matches at 8 bases. The CDR3 spans 20 residues. Germline V gene data show CDR1 as SGHKS and CDR2 as YYEKEE (reference sequence). The V and J ends lost 3 bases and 0 bases, in that order; junction bases with no gene match: 17.

The chain joins TRBV19 to TRBJ1-1, with a weak D call TRBD1 (6 bases). Germline V gene sequence: CDR1 LNHDA, CDR2 SQIVND (reference sequence). The CDR3 covers 13 residues. With 0 bases removed from V and 7 bases from J, the gap between germline ends came to 9 bases. The CDR3 reads CASSIDRGGEAFF. The CDR3 nucleotides read TGTGCCAGTAGTATAGACAGGGGAGGTGAAGCTTTCTTT.

For the CDR3, the DNA is TGTGCCTGGAGGTCGGAGGGTTCCTATGGCTACACCTTC. This sequence encodes CAWRSEGSYGYTF. This chain links TRBV30 with TRBJ1-2; unclear D gene. Per the germline V gene, CDR1 is GTSNPN and CDR2 is SVGIG (reference sequence). The CDR3 is 13 residues long. V gave up 3 bases and J gave up 4 bases, with 12 bases separating them.

This chain uses TRBV11-2 with TRBJ2-5; D is perhaps TRBD2 (6 bases). From germline, CDR1 is SGHAT and CDR2 FQNNGV. Trimming left V 5 bases short and J 2 bases short, with 12 bases between. The CDR3 contains 14 residues. CDR3 in DNA: TGTGCCAGCAGCAGGACTACTCAACAAGAGACCCAGTACTTC. It yields the protein CASSRTTQQETQYF.

The chain joins TRBV11-2 to TRBJ1-4; 9 bases map to TRBD1. The CDR3 length is 13 residues. CDR1 SGHAT and CDR2 FQNNGV come from the germline V gene. The V and J ends lost 8 bases and 4 bases, in that order; junction bases with no gene match: 2. In DNA, the CDR3 is TGTGCCAGCGGACAGGGGTTTAATGAAAAACTGTTTTTT. Translated: CASGQGFNEKLFF.

This clone appeared a single time. CDR3 DNA: TGTGCCAGCAGCTTAGTTGTTATATCCGGGCTCGGTGATACGCAGTATTTT. Amino acids: CASSLVVISGLGDTQYF. This sequence joins TRBV7-9 and TRBJ2-3; D not resolved. The V and J ends lost 1 base and 6 bases respectively, with 20 bases between them. The CDR3 totals 17 residues. Looked up from germline, CDR1 is SEHNR and CDR2 is FQNEAQ (reference sequence).

V is TRBV11-2 and J is TRBJ2-5; no clear D. CDR3 length: 16 residues. CDR1 is SGHAT and CDR2 is FQNNGV in the germline V gene. Trimming removed 5 bases from V and 4 bases from J, with 20 bases in between. The CDR3 here is CASSRTSGPTGETQYF. The CDR3 bases are TGTGCCAGCAGCCGAACGTCCGGGCCAACCGGAGAGACCCAGTACTTC.

CDR3 in DNA: TGTGCCAGCAGCTCGCTGGACCGGAATGAGCAGTTCTTC. It codes for CASSSLDRNEQFF. The chain carries TRBV5-4 and TRBJ2-1; D not certain. The V gene lost 3 bases and the J gene lost 7 bases, with 11 bases spanning the gap. Germline V gene data show CDR1 as SGHNT and CDR2 as YYREEE (reference sequence). This CDR3 spans 13 amino acids.

V and J are TRBV5-1 and TRBJ2-5; D remains unclear. This CDR3 is built from 13 residues. Germline V lookup: CDR1 SGHRS, CDR2 YFSETQ. V was pared by 0 bases and J by 7 bases, with 10 bases between. CDR3 residues: CASSLAVGRTQYF. As DNA, the CDR3 is TGCGCCAGCAGCTTGGCAGTAGGTAGGACCCAGTACTTC.

The rearrangement joins TRBV7-8 to TRBJ1-3; D remains unclear. The ends were cut back, 5 bases at V and 4 bases at J, with 24 bases in the middle. The CDR3 is 18 residues long. Looked up from germline, CDR1 is SGHVS and CDR2 is FQNEAQ. The CDR3 coding sequence is TGTGCCAGCAGCCCCCTTGGAGACCTGCCTCCCGCGGGAAACACCATATATTTT. Translated, it gives CASSPLGDLPPAGNTIYF.

The chain recombines TRBV19 with TRBJ1-4; D unclear. Germline lookup yields CDR1 LNHDA and CDR2 SQIVND (reference sequence). V gave up 5 bases and J gave up 4 bases, with 17 bases separating them. The CDR3 length is 16 residues. The CDR3 nucleotides are TGTGCCAGTAGTTCTCGTCCCGGCGGAAATAATGAAAAACTGTTTTTT. Translating it yields CASSSRPGGNNEKLFF.

The rearrangement uses TRBV6-5 and TRBJ2-2; D gene uncertain. The germline V and J ends were trimmed by 2 bases and 7 bases, with 14 bases remaining between them. CDR3 length: 15 residues. Germline CDR1 MNHEY, CDR2 SVGAGI. DNA for the CDR3: TGTGCCAGCAGTTACCTAACACGGGCGGACGGGGAGCTGTTTTTT. Residues: CASSYLTRADGELFF.

This clone is a singleton in its sample. The V and J genes are TRBV6-6 and TRBJ2-7; TRBD1 matches at 8 bases. CDR1 MNHNY and CDR2 SVGAGI come from the germline V gene (reference sequence). V lost 2 bases to trimming and J lost 4 bases; unmatched junction nucleotides: 7. The CDR3 extends over 15 amino acids. CDR3 DNA: TGTGCCAGCAGTTACACAGGGGGAGTGACATACGAGCAGTACTTC. Encoded protein: CASSYTGGVTYEQYF.

This clone was found a few times. Other DNA sequences in the same sample also yield this CDR3. This chain connects TRBV18 to TRBJ2-5; D is ambiguous. Germline loops: CDR1 KGHSH, CDR2 LQKENI. V was pared by 6 bases and J by 1 base, with 3 bases between. The CDR3 is made up of 11 amino acids. The CDR3 protein is CASSTQETQYF. As DNA, the CDR3 is TGTGCCAGCTCGACCCAAGAGACCCAGTACTTC.

This clone occurred once. The chain has TRBV19 and TRBJ2-5; D not certain. The V gene lost 5 bases and the J gene lost 0 bases, with 10 bases spanning the gap. The germline gives CDR1 LNHDA, CDR2 SQIVND (reference sequence). This CDR3 is built from 14 residues. In DNA form, the CDR3 reads TGTGCCAGTAGTCGGCTAGAAAACCAAGAGACCCAGTACTTC. This encodes CASSRLENQETQYF.

This chain connects TRBV5-4 to TRBJ2-7, with TRBD2 as a possible D gene (6 bases). CDR1 and CDR2 (germline): SGHNT, YYREEE (reference sequence). The CDR3 contains 14 residues. The V end was cut by 0 bases, the J end by 3 bases, with 10 bases between. CDR3 protein: CASSLAGSDYEQYF. CDR3 nucleotides: TGTGCCAGCAGCTTGGCCGGGAGTGACTACGAGCAGTACTTC.

The V gene is TRBV21-1, the J gene TRBJ2-5. TRBV21-1 corresponds to a pseudogene. The CDR3 totals 14 residues. The CDR3 protein is CASSHVLGWETQYF. For the CDR3, the DNA is TGTGCCAGCAGCCACGTTCTGGGGTGGGAGACCCAGTACTTC.

As to this clone: Different DNA sequences within this sample yield the same CDR3. The chain couples TRBV7-9 to TRBJ1-1; D ambiguous. V lost 1 base to trimming and J lost 1 base, with 4 bases between them. Per the germline V gene, CDR1 is SEHNR and CDR2 is FQNEAQ (reference sequence). The CDR3 has 13 residues. The CDR3 nucleotides are TGTGCCAGCAGCTTAGAAGAGAACACTGAAGCTTTCTTT. Translation: CASSLEENTEAFF.

This clone was seen once. Written as DNA, the CDR3 is TGTGCCAGCAGCTACAGGGTGAACACTGAAGCTTTCTTT. This codes for CASSYRVNTEAFF. V usage is TRBV7-9 and J usage is TRBJ1-1; D perhaps matches TRBD1 (6 bases). The germline gives CDR1 SEHNR, CDR2 FQNEAQ (reference sequence). This CDR3 comprises 13 residues. The V end lost 4 bases, the J end lost 0 bases, and 6 bases lay between the germline ends.

The chain uses TRBV7-2 and TRBJ2-7; TRBD1 or TRBD2 may be the D gene (5 bases each). The CDR3 is 16 amino acids. Germline V gene sequence: CDR1 SGHTA, CDR2 FQGNSA. V dropped 5 bases and J dropped 1 base, with 18 bases sitting between them. Written as DNA, the CDR3 is TGTGCCAGCAGCCCCACTGGGGACGGACGTTCCTACGAGCAGTACTTC. It codes for CASSPTGDGRSYEQYF.

The sample holds a few counts of this clone. The chain recombines TRBV4-1 with TRBJ1-1; D gene ambiguous. The CDR3 extends over 11 amino acids. The V end lost 3 bases, the J end lost 2 bases, and 1 base lay between the germline ends. Germline CDR1 and CDR2: MGHRA and YSYEKL. CDR3 region: CASSHNTEAFF. In DNA, the CDR3 is TGCGCCAGCAGCCACAACACTGAAGCTTTCTTT.

This chain connects TRBV5-1 to TRBJ2-1, with 13 bases identical to TRBD2. Trimming took 4 bases from V and 5 from J; bases not matched to a gene: 6. CDR3 length equals 16 residues. CDR1 is SGHRS, CDR2 YFSETQ, per germline. The CDR3 reads CASSPPGLAGNNEQFF. Written as DNA, the CDR3 is TGCGCCAGCAGCCCCCCGGGACTAGCGGGGAACAATGAGCAGTTCTTC.

As concerns this clone: The sample carries other DNA sequences with the same CDR3. The CDR3 nucleotides read TGTGCCAGCAGCTTAGGAGGAAATACGCAGTATTTT. Its translation: CASSLGGNTQYF. The rearrangement uses TRBV28 and TRBJ2-3; D possibly corresponds to TRBD2 (5 bases). Trimming pared 6 bases from V and 7 bases from J, leaving 11 bases between. The CDR3 has 12 residues. CDR1 is MDHEN and CDR2 is SYDVKM in the germline V gene.

The CDR3 nucleotides are TGCGCCAGCAGCCAGCCGACTGATTTACAGGGGCGTCGCTACGAGCAGTACTTC. This sequence encodes CASSQPTDLQGRRYEQYF. The chain is built from TRBV4-1 and TRBJ2-7, with TRBD1 matching over 7 bases. Germline CDR1 reads MGHRA; CDR2 reads YSYEKL. With V trimmed by 3 bases and J by 3 bases, 17 bases remained unmatched. The CDR3 loop spans 18 amino acids.